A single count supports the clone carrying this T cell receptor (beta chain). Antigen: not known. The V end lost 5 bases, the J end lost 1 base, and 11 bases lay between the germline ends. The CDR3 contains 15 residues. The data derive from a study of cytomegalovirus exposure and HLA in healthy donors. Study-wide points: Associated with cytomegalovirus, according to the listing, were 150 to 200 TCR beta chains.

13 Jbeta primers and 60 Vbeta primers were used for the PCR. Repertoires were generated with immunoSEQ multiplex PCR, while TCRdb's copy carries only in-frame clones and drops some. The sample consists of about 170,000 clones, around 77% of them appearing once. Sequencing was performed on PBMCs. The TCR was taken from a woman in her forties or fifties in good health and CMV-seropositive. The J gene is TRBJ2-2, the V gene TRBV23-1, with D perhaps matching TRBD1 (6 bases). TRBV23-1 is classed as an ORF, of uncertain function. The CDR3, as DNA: TGCGCCAGCAGTACCGGGACATTGAACACCGGGGAGCTGTTTTTT. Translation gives CASSTGTLNTGELFF.